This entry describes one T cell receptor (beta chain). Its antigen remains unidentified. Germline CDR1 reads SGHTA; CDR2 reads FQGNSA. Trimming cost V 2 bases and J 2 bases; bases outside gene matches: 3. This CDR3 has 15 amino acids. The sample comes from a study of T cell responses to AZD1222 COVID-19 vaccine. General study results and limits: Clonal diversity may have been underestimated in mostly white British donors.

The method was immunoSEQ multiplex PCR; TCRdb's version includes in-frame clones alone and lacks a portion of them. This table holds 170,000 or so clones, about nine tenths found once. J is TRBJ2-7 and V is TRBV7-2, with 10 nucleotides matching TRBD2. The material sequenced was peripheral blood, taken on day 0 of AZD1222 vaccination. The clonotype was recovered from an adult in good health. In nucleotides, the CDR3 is TGTGCCAGCAGCTTACAACTAGCGGGACCCTACGAGCAGTACTTC. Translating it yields CASSLQLAGPYEQYF.